This T cell receptor beta chain was sequenced during a study of tumor and adjacent non-tumor tissue in lung cancer. Study-wide results and limits: Normal lung showed higher cumulative top 100 clone frequency than tumor. Tumor tissue had significantly higher TCR diversity than normal lung.

No cell sorting was done before RNA was extracted from the tissue. CDR1 is LGHNA and CDR2 is YSLEER in the germline V gene. This CDR3 is built from 16 residues. The library came from three nested PCR rounds adapted from ARM-PCR protocols. TCRdb re-called the multiplex PCR reads with MiXCR, one entry per CDR3 protein. The sample lists some 200,000 distinct CDR3 sequences, less than 80% occurring once. For this clonotype: No antigen is known for it. Sequence at one end of the junction differs from germline and may be a read error.

What was sequenced was lung tumor tissue. The sequence was obtained from a man aged 60 to 75 with non-small cell lung cancer. This chain joins TRBV4-3 and TRBJ2-2; D uncertain. The CDR3 region has the DNA TGCGCCAGTAGCCAAGAATTCAGAACGAAGACCGGGGAGCTGTTTTTT. Translated, it gives CASSQEFRTKTGELFF.